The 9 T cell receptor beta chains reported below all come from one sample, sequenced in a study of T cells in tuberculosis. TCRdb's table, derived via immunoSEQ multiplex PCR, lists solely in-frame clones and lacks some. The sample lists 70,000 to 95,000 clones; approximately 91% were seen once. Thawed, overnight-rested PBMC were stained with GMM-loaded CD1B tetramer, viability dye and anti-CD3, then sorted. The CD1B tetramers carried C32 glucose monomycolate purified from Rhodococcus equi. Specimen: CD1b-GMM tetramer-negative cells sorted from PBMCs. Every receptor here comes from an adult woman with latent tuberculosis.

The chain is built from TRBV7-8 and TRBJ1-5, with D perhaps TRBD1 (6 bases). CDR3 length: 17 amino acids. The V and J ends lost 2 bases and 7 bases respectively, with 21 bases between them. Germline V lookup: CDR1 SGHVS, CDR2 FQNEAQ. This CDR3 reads CASSLPSLGRGGQPQHF. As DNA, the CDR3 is TGTGCCAGCAGCTTACCCTCCCTCGGCAGGGGTGGCCAGCCCCAGCATTTT.

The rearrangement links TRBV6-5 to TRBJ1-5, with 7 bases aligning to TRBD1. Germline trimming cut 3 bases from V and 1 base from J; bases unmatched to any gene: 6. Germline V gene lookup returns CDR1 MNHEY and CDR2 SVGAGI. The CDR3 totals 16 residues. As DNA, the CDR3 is TGTGCCAGCAGTTATGAAACAGGGGTGAGCAATCAGCCCCAGCATTTT. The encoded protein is CASSYETGVSNQPQHF.

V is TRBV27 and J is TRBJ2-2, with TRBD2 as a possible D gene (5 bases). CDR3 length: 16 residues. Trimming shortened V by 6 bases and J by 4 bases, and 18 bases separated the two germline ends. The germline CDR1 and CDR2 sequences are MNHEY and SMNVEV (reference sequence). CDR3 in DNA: TGTGCCAGCAGAGGAGACCGAGCGGAACCCACCGGGGAGCTGTTTTTT. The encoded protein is CASRGDRAEPTGELFF.

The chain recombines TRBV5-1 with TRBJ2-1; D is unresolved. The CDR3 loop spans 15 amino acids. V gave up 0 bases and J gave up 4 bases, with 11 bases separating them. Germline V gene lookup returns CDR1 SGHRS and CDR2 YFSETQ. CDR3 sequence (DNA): TGCGCCAGCAGCTTGGAGTTCGGCAGGTACAATGAGCAGTTCTTC. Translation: CASSLEFGRYNEQFF. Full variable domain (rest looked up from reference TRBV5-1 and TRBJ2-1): KAGVTQTPRYLIKTRGQQVTLSCSPISGHRSVSWYQQTPGQGLQFLFEYFSETQRNKGNFPGRFSGRQFSNSRSEMNVSTLELGDSALYLCASSLEFGRYNEQFFGPGTRLTVL.

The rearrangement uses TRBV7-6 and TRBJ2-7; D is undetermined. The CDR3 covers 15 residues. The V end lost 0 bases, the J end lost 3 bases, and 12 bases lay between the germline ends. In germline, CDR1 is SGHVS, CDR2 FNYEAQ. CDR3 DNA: TGTGCCAGCAGCTTAGCGGGCAGATCAGACTACGAGCAGTACGTC. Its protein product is CASSLAGRSDYEQYV.

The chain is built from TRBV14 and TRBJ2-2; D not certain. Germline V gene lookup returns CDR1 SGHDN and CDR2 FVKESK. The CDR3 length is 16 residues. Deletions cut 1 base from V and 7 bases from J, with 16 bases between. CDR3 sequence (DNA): TGTGCCAGCAGCCAAGGCCTCCGTACCGGGTTCGGGGAGCTGTTTTTT. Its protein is CASSQGLRTGFGELFF.

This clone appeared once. The CDR3 loop reads CASRSGQITDTQYF. Written as DNA, the CDR3 is TGCGCCAGCAGATCGGGACAGATCACAGATACGCAGTATTTT. The chain links TRBV10-2 to TRBJ2-3; the match to TRBD1 covers 7 bases. The CDR3 length is 14 residues. J was trimmed by 2 bases and V by 6 bases; bases with no gene match: 5. The V gene's germline CDR1 is WSHSY and CDR2 SAAADI.

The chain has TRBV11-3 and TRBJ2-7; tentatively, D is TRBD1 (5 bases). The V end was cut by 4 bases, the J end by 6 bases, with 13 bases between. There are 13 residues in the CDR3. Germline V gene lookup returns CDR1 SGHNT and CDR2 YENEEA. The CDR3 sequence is CASSSRDQGEQYF. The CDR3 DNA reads TGTGCCAGCAGCTCCCGTGACCAGGGCGAGCAGTACTTC.

The CDR3 sequence is CASSLGGGGAGYNEQFF. Written as DNA, the CDR3 is TGTGCCAGCAGCTTAGGGGGCGGGGGGGCAGGCTACAATGAGCAGTTCTTC. The chain joins TRBV7-2 to TRBJ2-1; TRBD2 matches 9 bases. Germline CDR1 and CDR2: SGHTA and FQGNSA. With 1 base clipped from V and 3 bases from J, the junction kept 7 bases outside the gene matches. The CDR3 extends over 17 amino acids.